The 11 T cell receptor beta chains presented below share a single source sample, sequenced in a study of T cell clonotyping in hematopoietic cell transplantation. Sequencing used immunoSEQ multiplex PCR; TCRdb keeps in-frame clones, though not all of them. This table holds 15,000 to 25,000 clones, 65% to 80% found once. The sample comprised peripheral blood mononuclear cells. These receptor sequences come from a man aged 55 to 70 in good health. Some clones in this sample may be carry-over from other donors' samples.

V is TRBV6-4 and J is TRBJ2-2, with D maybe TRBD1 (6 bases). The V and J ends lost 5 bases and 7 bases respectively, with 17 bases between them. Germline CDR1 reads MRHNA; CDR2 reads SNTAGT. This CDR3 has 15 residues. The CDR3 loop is CASSLETGDIGELFF. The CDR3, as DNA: TGTGCCAGCAGTCTTGAGACAGGTGACATCGGGGAGCTGTTTTTT.

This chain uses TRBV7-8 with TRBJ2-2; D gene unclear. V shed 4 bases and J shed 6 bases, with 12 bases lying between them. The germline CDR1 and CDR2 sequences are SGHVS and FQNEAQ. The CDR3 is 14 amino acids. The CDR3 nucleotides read TGTGCCAGCAGCTCAAGACTGGCGGCCGGGGAGCTGTTTTTT. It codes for CASSSRLAAGELFF.

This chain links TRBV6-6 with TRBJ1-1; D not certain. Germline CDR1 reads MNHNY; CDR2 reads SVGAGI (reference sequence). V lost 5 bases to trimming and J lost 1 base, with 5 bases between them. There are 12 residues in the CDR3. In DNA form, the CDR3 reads TGTGCCAGCAGTCCCCCGAACACTGAAGCTTTCTTT. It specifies CASSPPNTEAFF.

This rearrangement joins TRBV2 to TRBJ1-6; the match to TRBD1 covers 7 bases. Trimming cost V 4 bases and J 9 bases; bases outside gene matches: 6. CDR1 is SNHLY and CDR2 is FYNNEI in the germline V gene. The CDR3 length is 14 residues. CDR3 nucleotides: TGTGCCAGCAGTGGTAGACAGGGTGGTTCACCCCTCCACTTT. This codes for CASSGRQGGSPLHF.

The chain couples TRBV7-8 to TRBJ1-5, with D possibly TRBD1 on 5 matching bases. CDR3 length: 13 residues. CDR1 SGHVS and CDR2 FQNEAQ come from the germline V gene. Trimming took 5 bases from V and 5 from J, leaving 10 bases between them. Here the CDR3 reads CASSRGGDQPQHF. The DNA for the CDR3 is TGTGCCAGCAGCCGTGGGGGGGATCAGCCCCAGCATTTT.

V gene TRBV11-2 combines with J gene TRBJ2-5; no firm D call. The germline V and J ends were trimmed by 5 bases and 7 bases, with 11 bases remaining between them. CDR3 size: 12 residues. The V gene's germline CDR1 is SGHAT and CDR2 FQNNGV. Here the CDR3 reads CASSPGAGTQYF. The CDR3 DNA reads TGTGCCAGCAGCCCCGGAGCCGGGACCCAGTACTTC.

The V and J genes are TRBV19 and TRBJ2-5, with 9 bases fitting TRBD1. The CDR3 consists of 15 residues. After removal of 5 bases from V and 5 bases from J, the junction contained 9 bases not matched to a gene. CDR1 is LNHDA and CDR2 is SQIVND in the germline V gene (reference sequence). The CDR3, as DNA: TGTGCCAGTAGTTTCCCCGGGACAGGGTGGGAGACCCAGTACTTC. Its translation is CASSFPGTGWETQYF.

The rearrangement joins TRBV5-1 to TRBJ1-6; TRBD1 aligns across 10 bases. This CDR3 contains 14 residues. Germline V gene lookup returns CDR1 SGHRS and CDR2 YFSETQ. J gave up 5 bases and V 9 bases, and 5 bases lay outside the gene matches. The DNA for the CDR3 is TGCGCCACCCGGGGGACAGGGGATAATTCACCCCTCCACTTT. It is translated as CATRGTGDNSPLHF.

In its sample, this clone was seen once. For the CDR3, the DNA is TGTGCCAGCAGTCCCCCCGGGGAGGGGAGAGCTTTCTTT. Translating gives CASSPPGEGRAFF. The J gene is TRBJ1-1, the V gene TRBV6-6; TRBD1 is a possible D gene (5 bases). The V end lost 5 bases, the J end lost 10 bases, and 17 bases lay between the germline ends. Germline loops: CDR1 MNHNY, CDR2 SVGAGI (reference sequence). This CDR3 comprises 13 residues.

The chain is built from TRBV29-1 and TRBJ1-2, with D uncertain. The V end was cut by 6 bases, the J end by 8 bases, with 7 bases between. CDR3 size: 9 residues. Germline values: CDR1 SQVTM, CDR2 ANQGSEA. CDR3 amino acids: CSVADGYTF. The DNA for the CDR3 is TGCAGCGTCGCCGACGGCTACACCTTC. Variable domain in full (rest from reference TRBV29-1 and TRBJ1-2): SAVISQKPSRDICQRGTSLTIQCQVDSQVTMMFWYRQQPGQSLTLIATANQGSEATYESGFVIDKFPISRPNLTFSTLTVSNMSPEDSSIYLCSVADGYTFGSGTRLTVV.

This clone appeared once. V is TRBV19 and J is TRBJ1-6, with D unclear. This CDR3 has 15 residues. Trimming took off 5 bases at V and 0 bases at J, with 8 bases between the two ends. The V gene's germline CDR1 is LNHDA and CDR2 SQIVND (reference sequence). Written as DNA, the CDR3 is TGTGCCAGTAGTGTCGACTTCTCCTATAATTCACCCCTCCACTTT. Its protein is CASSVDFSYNSPLHF. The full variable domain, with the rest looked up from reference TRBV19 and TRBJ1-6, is DGGITQSPKYLFRKEGQNVTLSCEQNLNHDAMYWYRQDPGQGLRLIYYSQIVNDFQKGDIAEGYSVSREKKESFPLTVTSAQKNPTAFYLCASSVDFSYNSPLHFGNGTRLTVT.